This TCR beta chain was profiled in a study of T cells in Graves' hyperthyroidism and ophthalmopathy. Predating any ophthalmopathy symptoms, the blood sample was taken at first hyperthyroidism diagnosis. Using RNA transcripts as the source, TCR beta CDR3 regions were amplified. A first-round RT-PCR of the TCR CDR3 used the HTBI primer set. Each CDR3 protein is one row after TCRdb ran MiXCR on the multiplex PCR reads. The sample carries some 250,000 distinct CDR3 sequences, about 14% recorded once. This clonotype appeared many times. The CDR3 is 15 residues long. The V end lost 0 bases, the J end lost 4 bases, and 10 bases lay between the germline ends. Germline assignment: CDR1 SGHAT and CDR2 FQNNGV.

This TCR came from a woman in her thirties or forties with Graves' hyperthyroidism that later progressed to Graves' ophthalmopathy. The J gene is TRBJ2-1, the V gene TRBV11-2; possible D gene TRBD2, 6 bases. Sequencing was done on a sample of blood. The CDR3 coding sequence is TGTGCCAGCAGCTTAGATCTCGGAGGGTACAATGAGCAGTTCTTC. Its protein product is CASSLDLGGYNEQFF.